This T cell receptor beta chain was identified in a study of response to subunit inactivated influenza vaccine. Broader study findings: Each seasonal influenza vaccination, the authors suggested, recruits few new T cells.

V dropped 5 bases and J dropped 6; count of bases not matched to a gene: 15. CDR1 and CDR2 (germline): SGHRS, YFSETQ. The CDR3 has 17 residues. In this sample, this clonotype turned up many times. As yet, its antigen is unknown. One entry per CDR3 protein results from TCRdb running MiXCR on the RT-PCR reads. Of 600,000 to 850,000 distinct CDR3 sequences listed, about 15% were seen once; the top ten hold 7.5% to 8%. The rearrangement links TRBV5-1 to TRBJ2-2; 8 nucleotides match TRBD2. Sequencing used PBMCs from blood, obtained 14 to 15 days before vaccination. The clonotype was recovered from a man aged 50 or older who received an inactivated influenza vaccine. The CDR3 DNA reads TGCGCCAGCAGTCCTAAAGCGGGAGTTAGTTATTCCGGGGAGCTGTTTTTT. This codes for CASSPKAGVSYSGELFF. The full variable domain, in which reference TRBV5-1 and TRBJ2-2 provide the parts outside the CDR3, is KAGVTQTPRYLIKTRGQQVTLSCSPISGHRSVSWYQQTPGQGLQFLFEYFSETQRNKGNFPGRFSGRQFSNSRSEMNVSTLELGDSALYLCASSPKAGVSYSGELFFGEGSRLTVL.